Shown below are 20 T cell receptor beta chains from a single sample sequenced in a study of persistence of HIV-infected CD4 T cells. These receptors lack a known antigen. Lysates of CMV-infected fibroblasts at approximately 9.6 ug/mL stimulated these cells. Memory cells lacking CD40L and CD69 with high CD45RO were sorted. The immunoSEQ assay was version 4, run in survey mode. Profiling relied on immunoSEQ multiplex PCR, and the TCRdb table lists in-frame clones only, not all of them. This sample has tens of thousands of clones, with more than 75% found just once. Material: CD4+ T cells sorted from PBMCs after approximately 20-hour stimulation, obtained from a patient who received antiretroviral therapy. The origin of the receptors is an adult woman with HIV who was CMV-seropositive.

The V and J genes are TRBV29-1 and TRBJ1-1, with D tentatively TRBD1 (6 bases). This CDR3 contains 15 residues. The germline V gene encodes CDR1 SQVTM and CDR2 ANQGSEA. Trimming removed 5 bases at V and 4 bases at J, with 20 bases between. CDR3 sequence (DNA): TGCAGCGTTAAGACTCAGAGGGGGGCTGGCACTGAAGCTTTCTTT. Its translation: CSVKTQRGAGTEAFF.

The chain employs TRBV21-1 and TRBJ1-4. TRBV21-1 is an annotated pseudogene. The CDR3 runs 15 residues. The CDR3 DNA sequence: TGTGCCAGCAGCAAATTGGGCCGTTGGGGTGAAAAACTGTTTTTT. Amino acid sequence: CASSKLGRWGEKLFF.

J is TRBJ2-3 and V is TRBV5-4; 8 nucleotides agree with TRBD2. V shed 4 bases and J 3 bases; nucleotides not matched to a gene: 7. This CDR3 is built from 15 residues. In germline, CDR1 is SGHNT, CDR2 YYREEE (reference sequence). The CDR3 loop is CASSTSTSETDTQYF. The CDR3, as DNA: TGTGCCAGCAGCACATCGACTAGCGAGACAGATACGCAGTATTTT. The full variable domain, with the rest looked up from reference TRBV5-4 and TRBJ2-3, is ETGVTQSPTHLIKTRGQQVTLRCSSQSGHNTVSWYQQALGQGPQFIFQYYREEENGRGNFPPRFSGLQFPNYSSELNVNALELDDSALYLCASSTSTSETDTQYFGPGTRLTVL.

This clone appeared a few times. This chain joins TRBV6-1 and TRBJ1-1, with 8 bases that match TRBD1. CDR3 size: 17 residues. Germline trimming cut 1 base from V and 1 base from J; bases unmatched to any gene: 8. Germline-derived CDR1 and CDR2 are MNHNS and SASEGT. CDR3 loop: CASSEDGRQGRNTEAFF. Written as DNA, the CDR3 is TGTGCCAGCAGTGAAGATGGGCGACAGGGGAGGAACACTGAAGCTTTCTTT.

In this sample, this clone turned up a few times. The CDR3: CASSTTGTLYNSPLHF. CDR3 in DNA: TGTGCCAGCTCAACGACAGGGACTCTCTATAATTCACCCCTCCACTTT. The chain employs TRBV18 and TRBJ1-6; 7 positions agree with TRBD1. The CDR3 consists of 16 residues. Germline CDR1 is KGHSH and CDR2 is LQKENI. The V and J ends lost 5 bases and 3 bases, in that order; junction bases with no gene match: 7.

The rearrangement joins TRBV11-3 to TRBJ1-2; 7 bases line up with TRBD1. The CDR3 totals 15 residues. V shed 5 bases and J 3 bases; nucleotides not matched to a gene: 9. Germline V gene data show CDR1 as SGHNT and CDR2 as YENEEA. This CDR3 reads CASSQFTGEDYGYTF. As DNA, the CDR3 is TGTGCCAGCAGCCAATTTACAGGGGAGGACTATGGCTACACCTTC.

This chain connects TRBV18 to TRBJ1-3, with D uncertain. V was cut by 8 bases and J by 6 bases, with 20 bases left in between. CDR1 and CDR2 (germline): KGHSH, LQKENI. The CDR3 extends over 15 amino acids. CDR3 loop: CASSTKAESKNTIYF. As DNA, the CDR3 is TGTGCCAGCAGCACCAAGGCGGAGTCGAAAAACACCATATATTTT. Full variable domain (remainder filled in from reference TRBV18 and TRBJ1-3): NAGVMQNPRHLVRRRGQEARLRCSPMKGHSHVYWYRQLPEEGLKFMVYLQKENIIDESGMPKERFSAEFPKEGPSILRIQQVVRGDSAAYFCASSTKAESKNTIYFGEGSWLTVV.

The CDR3, as DNA: TGTGCCAGCAGTGAAGTTAAGGGCGCATCGCGATATGGCTACACCTTC. Translating it yields CASSEVKGASRYGYTF. The chain recombines TRBV2 with TRBJ1-2; unclear D gene. This CDR3 spans 16 amino acids. Germline-derived CDR1 and CDR2 are SNHLY and FYNNEI. Trimming cost V 1 base and J 5 bases, with 17 bases left between them.

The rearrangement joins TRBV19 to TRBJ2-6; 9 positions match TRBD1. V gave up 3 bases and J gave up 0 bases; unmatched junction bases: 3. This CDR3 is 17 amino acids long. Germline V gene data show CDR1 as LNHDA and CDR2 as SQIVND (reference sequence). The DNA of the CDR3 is TGTGCCAGTAGTATCGGGACAGGGAGCTCTGGGGCCAACGTCCTGACTTTC. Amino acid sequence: CASSIGTGSSGANVLTF.

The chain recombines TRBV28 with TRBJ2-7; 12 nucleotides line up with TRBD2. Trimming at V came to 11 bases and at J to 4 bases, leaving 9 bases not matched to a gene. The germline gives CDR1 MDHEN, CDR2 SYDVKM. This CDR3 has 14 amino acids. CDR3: CAAGSSGRVYEQYF. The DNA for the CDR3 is TGTGCCGCAGGGTCTAGCGGGAGGGTGTACGAGCAGTACTTC.

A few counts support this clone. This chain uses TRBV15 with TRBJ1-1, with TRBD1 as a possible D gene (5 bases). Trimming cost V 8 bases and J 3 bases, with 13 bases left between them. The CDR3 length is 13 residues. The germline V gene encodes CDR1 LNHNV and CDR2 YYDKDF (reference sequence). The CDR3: CATRQYQYTEAFF. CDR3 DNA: TGTGCCACCCGACAGTACCAATACACTGAAGCTTTCTTT.

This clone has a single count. The CDR3 region is CASSNAIDREFSYEQYF. Here the CDR3 DNA reads TGTGCCAGCAGCAACGCCATAGACAGGGAGTTTTCCTACGAGCAGTACTTC. V is TRBV21-1 and J is TRBJ2-7; the D call TRBD1 from the table was never checked on the DNA. TRBV21-1 is given as a pseudogene. The CDR3 totals 17 residues.

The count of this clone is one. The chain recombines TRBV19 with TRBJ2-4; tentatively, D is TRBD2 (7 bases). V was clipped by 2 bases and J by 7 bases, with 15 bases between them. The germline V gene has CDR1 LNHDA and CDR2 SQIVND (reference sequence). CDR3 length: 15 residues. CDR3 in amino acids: CASSIKGGRWNIQYF. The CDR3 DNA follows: TGTGCCAGTAGTATAAAGGGGGGGCGATGGAACATTCAGTACTTC.

Written as DNA, the CDR3 is TGCGCCAGCAGCCAAGGGGGGAGCAACTATGGCTACACCTTC. Translation gives CASSQGGSNYGYTF. The gene calls are TRBV4-1 and TRBJ1-2, with a tentative D call TRBD1 (5 bases). Germline loops: CDR1 MGHRA, CDR2 YSYEKL. Trimming pared 1 base from V and 2 bases from J, leaving 8 bases between. CDR3 length: 14 residues.

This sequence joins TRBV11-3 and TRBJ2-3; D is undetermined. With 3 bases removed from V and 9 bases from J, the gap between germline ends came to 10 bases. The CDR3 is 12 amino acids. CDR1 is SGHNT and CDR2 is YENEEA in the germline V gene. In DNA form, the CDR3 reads TGTGCCAGCAGCTTTAATATCGGGACGCAGTATTTT. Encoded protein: CASSFNIGTQYF.

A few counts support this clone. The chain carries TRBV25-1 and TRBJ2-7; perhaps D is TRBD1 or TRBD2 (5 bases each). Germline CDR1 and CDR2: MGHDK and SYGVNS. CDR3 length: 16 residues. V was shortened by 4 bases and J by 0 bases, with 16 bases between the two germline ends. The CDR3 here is CASSGAGTHYSYEQYF. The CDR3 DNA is TGTGCCAGCAGTGGGGCCGGGACCCACTACTCCTACGAGCAGTACTTC.

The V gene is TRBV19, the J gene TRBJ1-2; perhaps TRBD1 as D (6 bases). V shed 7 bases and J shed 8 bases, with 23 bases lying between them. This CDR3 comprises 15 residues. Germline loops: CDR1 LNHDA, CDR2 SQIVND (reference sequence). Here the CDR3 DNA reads TGTGCCAGTATAAGGGGCGGACAGACGGCGGCGGGCTACACCTTC. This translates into CASIRGGQTAAGYTF.

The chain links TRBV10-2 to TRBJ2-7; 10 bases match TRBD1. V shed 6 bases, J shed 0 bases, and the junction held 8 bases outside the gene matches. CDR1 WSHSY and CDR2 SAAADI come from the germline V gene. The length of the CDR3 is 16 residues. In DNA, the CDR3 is TGCGCCAGCAGGCCGGGACAGGGGTCCTCCTCCTACGAGCAGTACTTC. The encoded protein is CASRPGQGSSSYEQYF.

The CDR3 DNA reads TGTGCCAGCAGCGCGGGACAGGGGCCCTACAATGAGCAGTTCTTC. This gives the protein CASSAGQGPYNEQFF. The V gene is TRBV9, the J gene TRBJ2-1; 10 nucleotides align to TRBD1. The CDR3 extends over 15 amino acids. From germline, CDR1 is SGDLS and CDR2 YYNGEE. V was pared by 3 bases and J by 2 bases, with 2 bases of the junction left unmatched.

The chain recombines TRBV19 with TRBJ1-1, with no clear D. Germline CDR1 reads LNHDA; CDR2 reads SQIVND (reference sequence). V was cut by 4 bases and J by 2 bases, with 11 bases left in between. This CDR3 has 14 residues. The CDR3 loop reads CASSTKKVNTEAFF. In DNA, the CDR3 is TGTGCCAGTAGTACCAAGAAAGTCAACACTGAAGCTTTCTTT.